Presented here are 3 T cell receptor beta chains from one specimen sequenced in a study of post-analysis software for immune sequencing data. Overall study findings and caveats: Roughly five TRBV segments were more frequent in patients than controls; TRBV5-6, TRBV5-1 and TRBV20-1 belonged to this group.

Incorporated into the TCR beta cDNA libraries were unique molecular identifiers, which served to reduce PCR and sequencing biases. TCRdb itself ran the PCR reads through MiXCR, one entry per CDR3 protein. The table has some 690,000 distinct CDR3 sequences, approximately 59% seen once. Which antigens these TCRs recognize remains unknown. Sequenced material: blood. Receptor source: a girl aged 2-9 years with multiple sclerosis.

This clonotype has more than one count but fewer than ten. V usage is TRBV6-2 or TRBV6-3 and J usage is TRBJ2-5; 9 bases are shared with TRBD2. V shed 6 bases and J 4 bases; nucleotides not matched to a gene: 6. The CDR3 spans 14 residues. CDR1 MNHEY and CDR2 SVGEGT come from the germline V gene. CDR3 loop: CASRSTTSGETQYF. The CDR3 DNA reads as TGTGCCAGCAGATCGACGACTAGCGGAGAGACCCAGTACTTC.

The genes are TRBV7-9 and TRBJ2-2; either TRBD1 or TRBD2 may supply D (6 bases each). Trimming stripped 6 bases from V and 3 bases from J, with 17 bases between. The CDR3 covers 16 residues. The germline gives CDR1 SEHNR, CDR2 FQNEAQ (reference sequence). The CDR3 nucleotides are TGTGCCAGCAGTATTCCCGGGAGACAGGACACCGGGGAGCTGTTTTTT. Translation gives CASSIPGRQDTGELFF.

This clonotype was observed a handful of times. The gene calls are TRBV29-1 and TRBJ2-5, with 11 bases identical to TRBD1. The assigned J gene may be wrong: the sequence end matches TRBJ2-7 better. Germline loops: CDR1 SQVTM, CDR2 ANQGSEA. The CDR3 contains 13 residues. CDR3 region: CSARTGGTYEQYF. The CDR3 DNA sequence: TGCAGCGCACGGACAGGGGGCACGTACGAGCAGTACTTC.